The 15 T cell receptor beta chains reported below all come from one sample, sequenced in a study of blood T cell repertoires in COVID-19. Clones were sequenced by immunoSEQ multiplex PCR, and TCRdb holds only the in-frame ones, with some missing. The table has some 190,000 clones, around 85% seen once; the top ten hold about 1.1%. Sample: peripheral blood. These receptors originate from a man under 40 with acute or convalescent COVID-19.

V is TRBV7-3 and J is TRBJ1-1, with TRBD1 as a possible D gene (5 bases). CDR1 and CDR2 from the germline V gene are SGHTA and FQGTGA. The CDR3 length is 14 residues. V lost 7 bases and J lost 4, with 16 bases in between. The CDR3 region has the DNA TGTGCCAGCACCCGGGCCAGGGTCGGCACTGAAGCTTTCTTT. Translated, it gives CASTRARVGTEAFF.

The chain carries TRBV2 and TRBJ2-5, with 14 bases fitting TRBD2. The CDR3 extends over 16 amino acids. Germline loops: CDR1 SNHLY, CDR2 FYNNEI. V lost 7 bases, J lost 1 base, and 5 bases stayed unmatched. CDR3 amino acids: CASTGTSGGRQETQYF. The DNA of the CDR3 is TGTGCCAGCACCGGGACTAGCGGGGGCCGCCAAGAGACCCAGTACTTC. Based on the CDR3 plus reference TRBV2 and TRBJ2-5, the full variable domain is EPEVTQTPSHQVTQMGQEVILRCVPISNHLYFYWYRQILGQKVEFLVSFYNNEISEKSEIFDDQFSVERPDGSNFTLKIRSTKLEDSAMYFCASTGTSGGRQETQYFGPGTRLLVL.

CDR3 DNA: TGCGCCAGCAGCCAAGATCCGGAGGCAGATACGCAGTATTTT. Encoded protein: CASSQDPEADTQYF. V usage is TRBV4-1 and J usage is TRBJ2-3; TRBD2 might be the D (5 bases). V lost 0 bases and J lost 4, with 8 bases in between. CDR1 and CDR2 from the germline V gene are MGHRA and YSYEKL. CDR3 length equals 14 residues.

This chain joins TRBV3-1 (or the pseudogene TRBV3-2) and TRBJ2-7; 8 bases agree with TRBD1. The CDR3 runs 13 residues. After removal of 4 bases from V and 7 bases from J, the junction contained 6 bases not matched to a gene. Per the germline V gene, CDR1 is LGHDT and CDR2 is YNNKEL (reference sequence). In DNA form, the CDR3 reads TGTGCCAGCAGCCGAGGACAGGGCATGGAGCAGTACTTC. This encodes CASSRGQGMEQYF.

The gene calls are TRBV6-2 or TRBV6-3 and TRBJ1-6, with 9 bases lining up with TRBD1. Germline loops: CDR1 MNHEY, CDR2 SVGEGT. The CDR3 runs to 15 residues. With 2 bases clipped from V and 9 bases from J, the junction kept 5 bases outside the gene matches. Written as DNA, the CDR3 is TGTGCCAGCAGTTACGGACAGGGGCGAACTTCACCCCTCCACTTT. Translated, it gives CASSYGQGRTSPLHF.

About this clone: The junction does not match germline at one end; this may be a read error. This chain links TRBV7-7 with TRBJ2-5; 11 nucleotides line up with TRBD2. Germline V gives CDR1 SSHAT, CDR2 FNYEAQ (reference sequence). The CDR3 is made up of 16 amino acids. The CDR3 protein is CASSLLVSGGEETQYF. In nucleotides, the CDR3 is TGTGCTAGCAGCTTACTCGTTAGCGGGGGGGAAGAGACCCAGTACTTC.

The V call is TRBV6-1, the J call TRBJ1-6, with a possible D match to TRBD1 (5 bases). V was pared by 2 bases and J by 11 bases, with 13 bases between. CDR1 and CDR2 (germline): MNHNS, SASEGT. The CDR3 totals 14 residues. Written as DNA, the CDR3 is TGTGCCAGCAGTGAAAACGGGGGTTGGACACCCCTCCACTTT. Its translation: CASSENGGWTPLHF.

The chain has TRBV11-1 and TRBJ2-2, with 9 bases aligning to TRBD1. V lost 6 bases, J lost 9 bases, and 11 bases stayed unmatched. The CDR3 extends over 15 amino acids. Germline CDR1 and CDR2: SGHAT and FQDESV (reference sequence). CDR3 region: CASSPWDRVDRELFF. The CDR3 bases are TGTGCCAGCAGTCCCTGGGACAGGGTCGACAGGGAGCTGTTTTTT. Filled out from reference TRBV11-1 and TRBJ2-2, the complete variable domain reads EAEVAQSPRYKITEKSQAVAFWCDPISGHATLYWYRQILGQGPELLVQFQDESVVDDSQLPKDRFSAERLKGVDSTLKIQPAELGDSAMYLCASSPWDRVDRELFFGEGSRLTVL.

The chain is built from TRBV2 and TRBJ1-6, with D tentatively TRBD1 (5 bases). Germline-derived CDR1 and CDR2 are SNHLY and FYNNEI. Trimming removed 6 bases at V and 7 bases at J, with 10 bases between. The CDR3 consists of 13 residues. The CDR3 region is CASRGPENSPLHF. The DNA for the CDR3 is TGTGCCAGCAGGGGGCCGGAGAATTCACCCCTCCACTTT.

This chain uses TRBV5-1 with TRBJ2-3; possibly TRBD2 for D (6 bases). This CDR3 is built from 14 residues. Trimming took 4 bases from V and 1 from J, leaving 10 bases between them. Germline V gene sequence: CDR1 SGHRS, CDR2 YFSETQ. As DNA, the CDR3 is TGCGCCAGCAGCGGGGGACTGGGCACAGATACGCAGTATTTT. The encoded protein is CASSGGLGTDTQYF.

The rearrangement links TRBV15 to TRBJ2-1; 8 bases match TRBD1. The CDR3 has 16 residues. Germline CDR1 LNHNV, CDR2 YYDKDF (reference sequence). The trim removed 1 base at V and 7 bases at J, leaving 9 bases unmatched. CDR3 sequence: CATSRVPAGGGNEQFF. CDR3 sequence (DNA): TGTGCCACCAGCAGAGTTCCGGCAGGGGGCGGAAATGAGCAGTTCTTC.

The chain links TRBV24-1 to TRBJ2-7; no reliable D call. Germline CDR1 and CDR2: KGHDR and SFDVKD. This CDR3 region has 12 residues. V was cut by 3 bases and J by 6 bases, with 8 bases left in between. Here the CDR3 reads CATSDGIREQYF. CDR3 coding DNA: TGTGCCACCAGTGATGGCATCCGCGAGCAGTACTTC.

This chain uses TRBV30 with TRBJ1-4, with 9 bases identical to TRBD1. Trimming at V came to 5 bases and at J to 2 bases, leaving 9 bases not matched to a gene. The germline V gene encodes CDR1 GTSNPN and CDR2 SVGIG (reference sequence). The CDR3 has 16 residues. The CDR3, as DNA: TGTGCCTGGGACAGGGGGGGGTTGTTCACTAATGAAAAACTGTTTTTT. Translation: CAWDRGGLFTNEKLFF.

The rearrangement links TRBV6-5 to TRBJ1-3; unclear D gene. CDR3 length equals 15 residues. V was cut by 6 bases and J by 7 bases, with 19 bases left in between. The germline gives CDR1 MNHEY, CDR2 SVGAGI. CDR3 DNA: TGTGCCAGCAGCCAAGACCGTTCCCGGGAGAACACCATATATTTT. It translates to CASSQDRSRENTIYF.

V and J are TRBV28 and TRBJ2-7, with D possibly matching TRBD2 (6 bases). The germline V gene has CDR1 MDHEN and CDR2 SYDVKM. Trimming shortened V by 6 bases and J by 9 bases, and 12 bases separated the two germline ends. The length of the CDR3 is 11 residues. CDR3 nucleotides: TGTGCCAGCAGCTCAACGGGAGTGCAGTACTTC. It specifies CASSSTGVQYF.